One sample yielded the 5 T cell receptor beta chains listed below, sequenced in a study of cytomegalovirus exposure and HLA in healthy donors. Clones were read by immunoSEQ multiplex PCR, and TCRdb kept only the in-frame ones, dropping some. The table records more than 100,000 clones, around 89% of them present only once. The sample taken for sequencing was PBMCs. The source is a woman aged 18 to 35 in good health and CMV-seropositive.

The chain has TRBV6-1 and TRBJ1-1; 8 nucleotides align to TRBD1. V trimming: 6 bases; J trimming: 4 bases; junction bases outside the gene matches: 7. Germline CDR1 and CDR2: MNHNS and SASEGT. There are 14 residues in the CDR3. The CDR3: CASSHTTGATEAFF. In DNA form, the CDR3 reads TGTGCCAGCAGCCACACGACAGGGGCCACTGAAGCTTTCTTT.

V gene TRBV4-3 combines with J gene TRBJ2-1; 12 bases agree with TRBD2. The V and J ends lost 4 bases and 3 bases, in that order; junction bases with no gene match: 10. Per germline, CDR1 LGHNA and CDR2 YSLEER. The CDR3 loop spans 18 amino acids. CDR3 sequence reads: CASSPYLAGGPGYNEQFF. The DNA of the CDR3 is TGCGCCAGCAGCCCTTACCTAGCGGGAGGGCCTGGCTACAATGAGCAGTTCTTC.

This sequence joins TRBV5-1 and TRBJ1-5, with a possible D match to TRBD1 (6 bases). This CDR3 region has 14 residues. Looked up from germline, CDR1 is SGHRS and CDR2 is YFSETQ. V was shortened by 4 bases and J by 4 bases, with 12 bases between the two germline ends. CDR3 in DNA: TGCGCCAGCAGCACGGGACAAATTAATCAGCCCCAGCATTTT. Protein: CASSTGQINQPQHF.

The chain recombines TRBV7-2 with TRBJ2-5; the match to TRBD2 covers 7 bases. This CDR3 has 18 amino acids. Per the germline V gene, CDR1 is SGHTA and CDR2 is FQGNSA. With 5 bases clipped from V and 7 bases from J, the junction kept 22 bases outside the gene matches. CDR3 nucleotide sequence: TGTGCCAGCAGCCCCCCTTTGGGGGAGGGCCTTACGGGGGGGACCCAGTACTTC. Protein: CASSPPLGEGLTGGTQYF.

The chain employs TRBV19 and TRBJ2-7; 10 bases are shared with TRBD1. The CDR3 spans 14 residues. The junction had 5 bases not matched to a gene; V was cut back by 3 bases and J by 6 bases. The germline V gene encodes CDR1 LNHDA and CDR2 SQIVND (reference sequence). The DNA of the CDR3 is TGTGCCAGTAGTATGGGGACAGGGGTTTCCGAGCAGTACTTC. Residues: CASSMGTGVSEQYF.